The rows below give T cell receptor beta chains drawn from one sample of a study of CD8 T cells in ankylosing spondylitis. TCRdb redid the calling of the 5' RACE reads with MiXCR, one entry per CDR3 protein. The repertoire holds about 510,000 distinct CDR3 sequences, about 5.4% seen once, with around 3.4% in the top ten. Sequenced: blood, either unsorted or a sorted T cell fraction (not recorded which). These receptors were collected from a male donor with ankylosing spondylitis. CDR3s include the opening cysteine and the closing phenylalanine or tryptophan. Each record gives: J gene, D gene, V gene, clone size, CDR3 DNA, CDR3 protein. D genes are given only for firm matches. Clone size, where shown, is once, few, many, or a class for clones that have expanded.

j_call: TRBJ2-5; d_call: .; v_call: TRBV6-2/TRBV6-3; clone_size: few; cdr3_nt: TGTGCCAGCAGTTCGCTATTCCTACAAGAGACCCAGTACTTC; cdr3_aa: CASSSLFLQETQYF
j_call: TRBJ2-4; d_call: TRBD1; v_call: TRBV3-1; clone_size: .; cdr3_nt: TGTGCCTGCAGCCCAAGGGAGACGGGACAGAACATTCAGTACTTC; cdr3_aa: CACSPRETGQNIQYF
j_call: TRBJ1-2; d_call: .; v_call: TRBV28; clone_size: many; cdr3_nt: TGTGCCAGTAACACCATAGAATTTCGTCCCTATGGCTACACCTTC; cdr3_aa: CASNTIEFRPYGYTF
j_call: TRBJ2-2; d_call: TRBD1; v_call: TRBV12-3/TRBV12-4; clone_size: many; cdr3_nt: TGTGCCAGCAGTTCATTCGGGACAGGCGGGGAGCTGTTTTTT; cdr3_aa: CASSSFGTGGELFF
j_call: TRBJ1-6; d_call: TRBD1; v_call: TRBV28; clone_size: .; cdr3_nt: TGTGCCAGCAGGCTGGGACAGTTAGGCTCCTATAATTCACCGCTCCACTTT; cdr3_aa: CASRLGQLGSYNSPLHF
j_call: TRBJ2-1; d_call: TRBD2; v_call: TRBV6-2/TRBV6-3; clone_size: .; cdr3_nt: TGTGCCATCCAAGCGGGAGGCGCCTACAATGAGCAGTTCTTC; cdr3_aa: CAIQAGGAYNEQFF
j_call: TRBJ1-5; d_call: .; v_call: TRBV20-1; clone_size: many; cdr3_nt: TGCAGTGCTAGACGCTTCAGCGAAGGCCAGCCCCAGCATTTT; cdr3_aa: CSARRFSEGQPQHF
j_call: TRBJ1-3; d_call: TRBD1; v_call: TRBV7-2; clone_size: many; cdr3_nt: TGTGCCAGCAGCCCGAGGACAGGCGGCTCTGGAAACACCATATATTTT; cdr3_aa: CASSPRTGGSGNTIYF
j_call: TRBJ2-4; d_call: .; v_call: TRBV25-1; clone_size: few; cdr3_nt: TGTGCCAGCAGTGAGACCCCCGGAGGGCCCAAAAACATTCAGTACTTC; cdr3_aa: CASSETPGGPKNIQYF
j_call: TRBJ2-7; d_call: TRBD1; v_call: TRBV4-3; clone_size: many; cdr3_nt: TGCGCCAGCAGCCGGACAGGGAAAGCCTACGAGCAGTACTTC; cdr3_aa: CASSRTGKAYEQYF
j_call: TRBJ2-4; d_call: .; v_call: TRBV20-1; clone_size: .; cdr3_nt: TGCAGTGCTAGAGAGGGTGGCAGTGGCAAAAACATTCAGTACTTC; cdr3_aa: CSAREGGSGKNIQYF
j_call: TRBJ2-7; d_call: .; v_call: TRBV30; clone_size: .; cdr3_nt: TGTGCCTGGAGTGTACCCAAGCGGGCCCCCTACGAGCAGTACTTC; cdr3_aa: CAWSVPKRAPYEQYF
j_call: TRBJ1-2; d_call: .; v_call: TRBV30; clone_size: .; cdr3_nt: TGTGCCTGGAGTGTAACCGACTCAAGGAGCTACACCTTC; cdr3_aa: CAWSVTDSRSYTF
j_call: TRBJ2-7; d_call: .; v_call: TRBV7-2; clone_size: many; cdr3_nt: TGTGCCAGCAGCTTAGATGGCTTCACGTCCTACGAGCAGTACTTC; cdr3_aa: CASSLDGFTSYEQYF
j_call: TRBJ2-1; d_call: .; v_call: TRBV4-2; clone_size: many; cdr3_nt: TGTGCCAGCAGCCACAAAAGGACTGGGTTGGATGAGCAGTTCTTC; cdr3_aa: CASSHKRTGLDEQFF
j_call: TRBJ1-1; d_call: .; v_call: TRBV12-3/TRBV12-4; clone_size: many; cdr3_nt: TGTGCCAGCAGTTTCGGGGGGAGAAACACTGAAGCTTTCTTT; cdr3_aa: CASSFGGRNTEAFF
j_call: TRBJ1-1; d_call: .; v_call: TRBV20-1; clone_size: many; cdr3_nt: TGCAGTGCTAGGCCCCGGACCTTCGGAGCTTTCTTT; cdr3_aa: CSARPRTFGAFF